The 25 T cell receptor beta chains reported below all come from one sample, sequenced in a study of CD8 T cells in Susac syndrome. Random hexamers were used to reverse transcribe roughly 0.45 to 1 ug of RNA. TCRdb used MiXCR to reprocess the immunoSEQ multiplex PCR reads, holding one entry per CDR3 protein. Of 200,000 to 250,000 distinct CDR3 sequences in the sample, over 85% were seen once. Material: CD4+ T cells from PBMCs. These receptors all come from a human donor with multiple sclerosis.

In this sample, this clonotype turned up once. The J gene is TRBJ1-1, the V gene TRBV28; D uncertain. Germline CDR1 reads MDHEN; CDR2 reads SYDVKM. The CDR3 covers 16 residues. V dropped 3 bases and J dropped 3 bases, with 17 bases sitting between them. The CDR3 bases are TGTGCCAGCAGTTTGTTCAGGTTAAGGGTTCACACTGAAGCTTTCTTT. This sequence encodes CASSLFRLRVHTEAFF.

The chain combines TRBV4-1 with TRBJ2-6; 8 bases match TRBD2. CDR1 and CDR2 (germline): MGHRA, YSYEKL. This CDR3 is 18 amino acids long. Losses at the gene ends were 4 bases for V and 0 bases for J; bases not matched to a gene: 8. CDR3 protein: CASSRNGGESSGANVLTF. The CDR3 DNA is TGCGCCAGCAGCCGAAACGGGGGGGAAAGCTCTGGGGCCAACGTCCTGACTTTC.

The chain joins TRBV5-1 to TRBJ2-2; 8 nucleotides agree with TRBD2. This CDR3 is 17 amino acids long. V was clipped by 4 bases and J by 5 bases; unmatched bases: 13. Germline V gene sequence: CDR1 SGHRS, CDR2 YFSETQ. The CDR3 nucleotides are TGCGCCAGCAGCATTGAGGCCGGGACTAGGCTAACCGGGGAGCTGTTTTTT. Translation gives CASSIEAGTRLTGELFF.

The chain carries TRBV7-2 and TRBJ2-7, with TRBD2 identical over 9 bases. The CDR3 runs 18 residues. The germline gives CDR1 SGHTA, CDR2 FQGNSA. V lost 5 bases, J lost 7 bases, and 21 bases stayed unmatched. This CDR3 is CASSLFEWAGGPIREQYV. CDR3 DNA sequence: TGTGCCAGCAGCCTCTTCGAATGGGCGGGAGGGCCGATACGAGAGCAGTACGTC.

The chain recombines TRBV27 with TRBJ2-5, with TRBD1 matching over 8 bases. The germline V gene has CDR1 MNHEY and CDR2 SMNVEV (reference sequence). This CDR3 region has 16 residues. The ends lost 4 bases at V and 4 bases at J; junction bases unmatched: 11. As DNA, the CDR3 is TGTGCCAGCAGTTCTATCGACAGGGGTGTGCGAGAGACCCAGTACTTC. It encodes CASSSIDRGVRETQYF.

This clonotype was seen a single time. The V call is TRBV7-3, the J call TRBJ1-6; D might be TRBD1 (5 bases). This CDR3 is built from 15 residues. The V gene's germline CDR1 is SGHTA and CDR2 FQGTGA. V was trimmed by 1 base and J by 6 bases, leaving 10 bases between them. The CDR3 loop is CASSLNGRGNSPLHF. The CDR3 bases are TGTGCCAGCAGCTTAAACGGGAGGGGTAATTCACCCCTCCACTTT.

V usage is TRBV5-1 and J usage is TRBJ2-2; D perhaps matches TRBD1 (5 bases). The CDR3 is 16 amino acids. The germline V gene encodes CDR1 SGHRS and CDR2 YFSETQ. V lost 0 bases to trimming and J lost 3 bases, with 12 bases between them. The CDR3 DNA is TGCGCCAGCAGCTTGGCTCAGGGATTCGACACCGGGGAGCTGTTTTTT. Translating gives CASSLAQGFDTGELFF.

This chain links TRBV7-6 with TRBJ1-1; no firm D call. CDR3 length equals 14 residues. Deletions cut 3 bases from V and 7 bases from J, with 15 bases between. Germline-derived CDR1 and CDR2 are SGHVS and FNYEAQ. CDR3 in amino acids: CASSFGSEPLEAFF. CDR3 DNA: TGTGCCAGCAGCTTTGGCAGCGAACCACTTGAAGCTTTCTTT.

Only one count was recorded for this clonotype. The chain carries TRBV7-2 and TRBJ2-3; D might be TRBD2 (6 bases). CDR1 is SGHTA, CDR2 FQGNSA, per germline. The V gene lost 3 bases and the J gene lost 5 bases, with 24 bases spanning the gap. This CDR3 region has 18 residues. In DNA, the CDR3 is TGTGCCAGCAGCTTCCATCGAAGCGGGTCACTCGCAGGAGATACGCAGTATTTT. Protein sequence: CASSFHRSGSLAGDTQYF.

The chain links TRBV4-2 to TRBJ2-1; D is uncertain. Germline lookup yields CDR1 LGHNA and CDR2 YNFKEQ. Trimming shortened V by 0 bases and J by 10 bases, and 13 bases separated the two germline ends. This CDR3 is built from 14 residues. The CDR3 is CASSQDGPRKEQFF. CDR3 nucleotides: TGTGCCAGCAGCCAAGATGGCCCCAGGAAGGAGCAGTTCTTC.

CDR3 DNA: TGCAGCGCTTCTCCCCAGGGCGGCGGGAGTGTCTACAATGAGCAGTTCTTC. It translates to CSASPQGGGSVYNEQFF. J is TRBJ2-1 and V is TRBV29-1, with 7 bases lining up with TRBD2. The CDR3 covers 17 residues. The junction had 18 bases not matched to a gene; V was cut back by 7 bases and J by 3 bases. Germline loops: CDR1 SQVTM, CDR2 ANQGSEA.

The V call is TRBV20-1, the J call TRBJ1-1; D unclear. Trimming removed 6 bases from V and 0 bases from J, with 11 bases in between. The germline V gene has CDR1 DFQATT and CDR2 SNEGSKA (reference sequence). The CDR3 is 13 amino acids. DNA for the CDR3: TGCAGTGCCAGTGACCCGGTGAACACTGAAGCTTTCTTT. Its translation: CSASDPVNTEAFF.

V usage is TRBV5-6 and J usage is TRBJ2-7; the match to TRBD1 covers 10 bases. This CDR3 comprises 14 residues. The V gene's germline CDR1 is SGHDT and CDR2 YYEEEE. V shed 4 bases and J 1 base; nucleotides not matched to a gene: 2. The DNA of the CDR3 is TGTGCCAGCAGCCGGGACAGGGGTTCCTACGAGCAGTACGTC. It is translated as CASSRDRGSYEQYV.

The chain carries TRBV6-5 and TRBJ1-2, with D possibly TRBD1 on 5 matching bases. V lost 0 bases and J 2 bases, leaving 10 bases between the germline ends. CDR1 and CDR2 from the germline V gene are MNHEY and SVGAGI. The CDR3 extends over 15 amino acids. The CDR3 is CASSYSGVMNYGYTF. Written as DNA, the CDR3 is TGTGCCAGCAGTTACTCAGGGGTTATGAACTATGGCTACACCTTC.

The genes are TRBV5-6 and TRBJ2-1; TRBD1 matches at 10 bases. The CDR3 sequence is 15 residues long. V was clipped by 0 bases and J by 3 bases; unmatched bases: 0. CDR1 SGHDT and CDR2 YYEEEE come from the germline V gene. The CDR3 spells CASSLGDRGYNEQFF. As DNA, the CDR3 is TGTGCCAGCAGCTTGGGGGACAGGGGCTACAATGAGCAGTTCTTC.

The V gene is TRBV29-1, the J gene TRBJ2-1, with 9 bases identical to TRBD1. The length of the CDR3 is 13 residues. With V trimmed by 6 bases and J by 4 bases, 4 bases remained unmatched. The germline V gene encodes CDR1 SQVTM and CDR2 ANQGSEA. The CDR3 sequence is CSVSGTGYNEQFF. The DNA of the CDR3 is TGCAGCGTATCCGGGACAGGGTACAATGAGCAGTTCTTC.

The J gene is TRBJ2-5, the V gene TRBV30, with 10 bases aligning to TRBD2. This CDR3 is built from 15 residues. The ends lost 1 base at V and 4 bases at J; junction bases unmatched: 6. Germline lookup yields CDR1 GTSNPN and CDR2 SVGIG (reference sequence). The CDR3: CAWSARLAGLETQYF. The CDR3 bases are TGTGCCTGGAGTGCAAGACTAGCGGGTTTAGAGACCCAGTACTTC.

J is TRBJ1-4 and V is TRBV19; the match to TRBD1 covers 7 bases. CDR1 is LNHDA, CDR2 SQIVND, per germline (reference sequence). This CDR3 comprises 16 residues. J gave up 0 bases and V 2 bases, and 3 bases lay outside the gene matches. CDR3 DNA sequence: TGTGCCAGTAGTATAAAAACAGGGGCAACTAATGAAAAACTGTTTTTT. Protein product: CASSIKTGATNEKLFF. The full variable domain, its missing parts supplied by reference TRBV19 and TRBJ1-4, is DGGITQSPKYLFRKEGQNVTLSCEQNLNHDAMYWYRQDPGQGLRLIYYSQIVNDFQKGDIAEGYSVSREKKESFPLTVTSAQKNPTAFYLCASSIKTGATNEKLFFGSGTQLSVL.

V gene TRBV4-2 combines with J gene TRBJ1-4; TRBD1 is a possible D gene (5 bases). The CDR3 sequence is 15 residues long. Germline-derived CDR1 and CDR2 are LGHNA and YNFKEQ. V was cut by 0 bases and J by 8 bases, with 13 bases left in between. CDR3 sequence (DNA): TGTGCCAGCAGCCAAGATGTCAGGGAAGGCGAAAAACTGTTTTTT. Encoded protein: CASSQDVREGEKLFF.

J is TRBJ1-3 and V is TRBV5-1; D is unclear. Trimming stripped 0 bases from V and 0 bases from J, with 4 bases between. CDR1 is SGHRS and CDR2 is YFSETQ in the germline V gene. This CDR3 is built from 14 residues. The chain's CDR3 is CASSLDNSGNTIYF. CDR3 bases: TGCGCCAGCAGCTTGGATAACTCTGGAAACACCATATATTTT. The full variable domain, its missing parts supplied by reference TRBV5-1 and TRBJ1-3, is KAGVTQTPRYLIKTRGQQVTLSCSPISGHRSVSWYQQTPGQGLQFLFEYFSETQRNKGNFPGRFSGRQFSNSRSEMNVSTLELGDSALYLCASSLDNSGNTIYFGEGSWLTVV.

The chain is built from TRBV14 and TRBJ2-2, with unresolved D. V was clipped by 2 bases and J by 4 bases, with 5 bases between them. The CDR3 is 13 residues long. Germline CDR1 and CDR2: SGHDN and FVKESK. The CDR3: CASSQQLTGELFF. Here the CDR3 DNA reads TGTGCCAGCAGCCAACAGCTCACCGGGGAGCTGTTTTTT.

The chain is built from TRBV20-1 and TRBJ2-5; 13 bases align to TRBD2. The CDR3 loop spans 15 amino acids. Losses at the gene ends were 5 bases for V and 1 base for J; bases not matched to a gene: 4. CDR1 and CDR2 from the germline V gene are DFQATT and SNEGSKA (reference sequence). In DNA form, the CDR3 reads TGCAGTGCTCAAACTAGCGGGAGGGCCCAAGAGACCCAGTACTTC. Protein product: CSAQTSGRAQETQYF.

The V and J genes are TRBV18 and TRBJ1-3; a weak D match, TRBD1 (5 bases). The CDR3 consists of 13 residues. Trimming took 3 bases from V and 2 from J, leaving 5 bases between them. The germline V gene has CDR1 KGHSH and CDR2 LQKENI. The CDR3 spells CASSPGAGNTIYF. DNA for the CDR3: TGTGCCAGCTCACCGGGGGCTGGAAACACCATATATTTT.

Turning to this clonotype: A read error may produce the germline difference seen at one junction end. This chain uses TRBV12-3 or TRBV12-4 with TRBJ2-7; 7 nucleotides align to TRBD2. The CDR3 sequence is 14 residues long. CDR3 bases: TGTGCTAGCAGTTCATCTAGCGGCAATAAAGAGCAGTACTTC. This translates into CASSSSSGNKEQYF.

J is TRBJ2-2 and V is TRBV20-1, with D possibly being TRBD1 (5 bases). The CDR3 totals 15 residues. V was trimmed by 5 bases and J by 1 base, leaving 14 bases between them. Per germline, CDR1 DFQATT and CDR2 SNEGSKA (reference sequence). CDR3 amino acids: CSARARRGNTGELFF. The DNA of the CDR3 is TGCAGTGCTCGGGCGAGAAGGGGGAACACCGGGGAGCTGTTTTTT.